Each of the 20 T cell receptor beta chains below was sequenced from the same sample in a study of T cell responses to AZD1222 COVID-19 vaccine. The protocol was immunoSEQ multiplex PCR, while the TCRdb copy is restricted to in-frame clones and leaves out a portion. The table has about 170,000 clones, roughly 90% seen once. The source material was peripheral blood, sampled on day 0 of AZD1222 vaccination. These receptors originate from an adult in good health.

V is TRBV6-5 and J is TRBJ2-7, with 8 bases matching TRBD1. Germline V gene data show CDR1 as MNHEY and CDR2 as SVGAGI. V was pared by 6 bases and J by 3 bases, with 7 bases of the junction left unmatched. The CDR3 spans 14 residues. The CDR3 coding sequence is TGTGCCAGCAGGATCGACAGGGGCCGCTACGAGCAGTACTTC. Protein product: CASRIDRGRYEQYF.

The rearrangement links TRBV6-1 to TRBJ2-7, with 8 bases aligning to TRBD1. The CDR3 loop spans 15 amino acids. V trimming: 1 base; J trimming: 4 bases; junction bases outside the gene matches: 6. In germline, CDR1 is MNHNS, CDR2 SASEGT. CDR3 amino acids: CASSEVGQGGYEQYF. CDR3 DNA sequence: TGTGCCAGCAGTGAAGTTGGACAGGGTGGATACGAGCAGTACTTC.

This clone was seen once. CDR3 coding DNA: TGTGCCAGCAGCGGGGGACTAGCGGGAGGGACGAGCACAGATACGCAGTATTTT. Protein product: CASSGGLAGGTSTDTQYF. The V gene is TRBV5-4, the J gene TRBJ2-3; TRBD2 agrees at 16 bases. The CDR3 is 18 amino acids. Per germline, CDR1 SGHNT and CDR2 YYREEE (reference sequence). The J segment lost 0 bases and the V segment lost 4 bases, leaving 5 bases of the junction unmatched.

This chain connects TRBV19 to TRBJ2-1, with 8 bases that match TRBD2. The ends lost 7 bases at V and 6 bases at J; junction bases unmatched: 5. CDR3 length: 13 residues. CDR1 and CDR2 from the germline V gene are LNHDA and SQIVND (reference sequence). The CDR3 DNA is TGTGCCAGTAAAAGCGGGAGCCCCAATGAGCAGTTCTTC. Protein: CASKSGSPNEQFF.

The V gene is TRBV16, the J gene TRBJ2-7; D possibly corresponds to TRBD2 (6 bases). Germline V gene lookup returns CDR1 KGHSY and CDR2 FQNENV. The CDR3 is 13 residues long. V gave up 3 bases and J gave up 6 bases, with 12 bases separating them. The chain's CDR3 is CASSHPGAGEQYF. CDR3 nucleotide sequence: TGTGCCAGCAGCCACCCGGGAGCCGGCGAGCAGTACTTC.

In its sample, this clone was seen once. This chain uses TRBV18 with TRBJ2-7; D is undetermined. This CDR3 contains 13 residues. Trimming stripped 2 bases from V and 1 base from J, with 6 bases between. CDR1 KGHSH and CDR2 LQKENI come from the germline V gene. The CDR3 spells CASSPGLSYEQYF. The CDR3, as DNA: TGTGCCAGCTCACCAGGGCTATCCTACGAGCAGTACTTC.

This clone came up a few times. This rearrangement joins TRBV9 to TRBJ2-2, with TRBD2 as a possible D gene (6 bases). The CDR3 loop spans 14 amino acids. Germline V gene data show CDR1 as SGDLS and CDR2 as YYNGEE. V lost 3 bases, J lost 4 bases, and 10 bases lay in between. The CDR3 coding sequence is TGTGCCAGCAGCGGGCTAGCGCTCACCGGGGAGCTGTTTTTT. Residues: CASSGLALTGELFF.

The chain couples TRBV12-5 to TRBJ2-3, with TRBD1 matching over 8 bases. V trimming: 1 base; J trimming: 2 bases; junction bases outside the gene matches: 8. Germline V gene lookup returns CDR1 LGHNT and CDR2 FRNRAP. CDR3 size: 17 residues. The CDR3 DNA is TGTGCTAGTGGTTTGGGACAGGGGCGGGTTGACACAGATACGCAGTATTTT. This gives the protein CASGLGQGRVDTDTQYF.

This chain joins TRBV19 and TRBJ2-2; D tentatively reads TRBD1 or TRBD2 (6 bases each). This CDR3 spans 15 amino acids. V gave up 9 bases and J gave up 3 bases, with 17 bases separating them. Germline-derived CDR1 and CDR2 are LNHDA and SQIVND (reference sequence). CDR3 nucleotides: TGTGCCAGCACCCTAGGGGGGATTGACACCGGGGAGCTGTTTTTT. Its protein product is CASTLGGIDTGELFF.

This clone was detected only once. The chain joins TRBV5-6 to TRBJ1-1, with TRBD1 as a possible D gene (5 bases). CDR3 length equals 14 residues. The V end lost 4 bases, the J end lost 1 base, and 11 bases lay between the germline ends. Germline V CDR1 and CDR2: SGHDT, YYEEEE. DNA for the CDR3: TGTGCCAGCAGCCTGGGACTGCCGAACACTGAAGCTTTCTTT. It yields the protein CASSLGLPNTEAFF.

This chain joins TRBV19 and TRBJ2-4, with 9 bases that match TRBD1. Germline CDR1 is LNHDA and CDR2 is SQIVND (reference sequence). This CDR3 comprises 15 residues. V shed 6 bases and J 3 bases; nucleotides not matched to a gene: 6. The CDR3 DNA follows: TGTGCCAGTAGCCGGGACAGGGCGGACAAAAACATTCAGTACTTC. It translates to CASSRDRADKNIQYF.

This clone was picked up a small number of times. The rearrangement joins TRBV2 to TRBJ1-4, with no clear D. CDR1 is SNHLY and CDR2 is FYNNEI in the germline V gene. This CDR3 has 14 residues. V was clipped by 6 bases and J by 1 base, with 9 bases between them. The CDR3, as DNA: TGTGCCAGCAGGTGGAGGGAAACTAATGAAAAACTGTTTTTT. This sequence encodes CASRWRETNEKLFF.

The rearrangement links TRBV5-5 to TRBJ2-1; 8 nucleotides align to TRBD1. J lost 4 bases, V lost 0 bases, and 6 bases had no gene match. Germline V gives CDR1 SGHKS, CDR2 YYEKEE (reference sequence). CDR3 length: 16 amino acids. The CDR3 sequence: CASSLGGQGAYNEQFF. DNA of the CDR3: TGTGCCAGCAGCTTGGGAGGGCAGGGGGCTTACAATGAGCAGTTCTTC.

This chain connects TRBV9 to TRBJ1-5, with TRBD1 as a possible D gene (5 bases). Per germline, CDR1 SGDLS and CDR2 YYNGEE. This CDR3 contains 14 residues. Trimming took 3 bases from V and 6 from J, leaving 13 bases between them. This CDR3 is CASSADYGAQPQHF. CDR3 DNA: TGTGCCAGCAGCGCCGATTACGGGGCTCAGCCCCAGCATTTT.

DNA for the CDR3: TGTGCCAGCAGACTTAGGGGACAGGGCTATAATTCACCCCTCCACTTT. Its protein product is CASRLRGQGYNSPLHF. This chain uses TRBV11-2 with TRBJ1-6; TRBD1 matches 9 bases. Looked up from germline, CDR1 is SGHAT and CDR2 is FQNNGV. The CDR3 has 16 residues. With 6 bases clipped from V and 3 bases from J, the junction kept 6 bases outside the gene matches.

The count of this clone is one. The chain uses TRBV12-3 or TRBV12-4 and TRBJ2-7; no definite D call. Trimming removed 2 bases from V and 2 bases from J, with 4 bases in between. The CDR3 covers 12 residues. CDR3 bases: TGTGCCAGCAGTTTAACCACCTACGAGCAGTACTTC. Translating it yields CASSLTTYEQYF.

The rearrangement links TRBV6-5 to TRBJ2-7; 11 positions match TRBD2. Losses at the gene ends were 6 bases for V and 2 bases for J; bases not matched to a gene: 3. CDR1 MNHEY and CDR2 SVGAGI come from the germline V gene. The CDR3 extends over 14 amino acids. CDR3 loop: CASSRLAGPYEQYF. CDR3 coding DNA: TGTGCCAGCAGCCGACTAGCGGGGCCCTACGAGCAGTACTTC.

This clone was observed once. V is TRBV30 and J is TRBJ2-5; D call uncertain. CDR3 size: 17 residues. V lost 0 bases to trimming and J lost 1 base, with 18 bases between them. The germline gives CDR1 GTSNPN, CDR2 SVGIG (reference sequence). CDR3 amino acids: CAWSVGFSSETQETQYF. The CDR3 DNA reads TGTGCCTGGAGTGTAGGGTTTTCCTCAGAGACCCAAGAGACCCAGTACTTC.

This rearrangement joins TRBV6-5 to TRBJ1-5; 10 nucleotides line up with TRBD1. The CDR3 runs 15 residues. Germline-derived CDR1 and CDR2 are MNHEY and SVGAGI. V dropped 6 bases and J dropped 4; count of bases not matched to a gene: 6. DNA for the CDR3: TGTGCCAGCAGGGGACAGGGGTTTGGGAATCAGCCCCAGCATTTT. It specifies CASRGQGFGNQPQHF.

This clone was recorded only once. The V call is TRBV18, the J call TRBJ2-3; D is unresolved. Germline CDR1 and CDR2: KGHSH and LQKENI. There are 15 residues in the CDR3. V lost 3 bases and J lost 2, with 12 bases in between. The CDR3 DNA reads as TGTGCCAGCTCACCGGAAGTACTGAACACAGATACGCAGTATTTT. Amino acids: CASSPEVLNTDTQYF.